These 3 T cell receptor beta chains were sequenced from one sample in a study of blood T cell repertoires in COVID-19 (dated by TCRdb to the early 2020s). Library preparation was by the immunoSEQ multiplex PCR assay. Imported from immuneACCESS, the table was reduced by TCRdb to in-frame sequences with V and J called. These copies leave out some clones; in studies compared against another copy, an unresolved V gene accounts for under half, and the cause of the remainder is not known. The table for this sample lists around 250,000 clones; approximately 83% of them were counted only once. Together, the top ten hold roughly 2% of the sample. Sequencing was done on a sample of peripheral blood. The origin of the receptors is a young man who had recovered from COVID-19.

The rearrangement links TRBV6-2 or TRBV6-3 to TRBJ1-2, with 8 bases fitting TRBD1. CDR3 size: 14 residues. Germline V gene data show CDR1 as MNHEY and CDR2 as SVGEGT. Germline trimming cut 5 bases from V and 7 bases from J; bases unmatched to any gene: 9. CDR3 DNA sequence: TGTGCCAGCAGTCCGCGGACAGGGTCGAGTGGCTACACCTTC. Amino acid sequence: CASSPRTGSSGYTF.

This chain joins TRBV27 and TRBJ1-2, with a weak D call TRBD1 (5 bases). The germline V and J ends were trimmed by 3 bases and 4 bases, with 15 bases remaining between them. The CDR3 has 15 amino acids. The germline gives CDR1 MNHEY, CDR2 SMNVEV (reference sequence). CDR3 region: CASSFRARRGYGYTF. CDR3 coding DNA: TGTGCCAGCAGTTTCCGGGCGAGGAGGGGCTATGGCTACACCTTC.

The chain has TRBV28 and TRBJ1-3, with 8 bases aligning to TRBD1. The CDR3 covers 17 residues. The germline V gene encodes CDR1 MDHEN and CDR2 SYDVKM. The V segment lost 5 bases and the J segment 0 bases; nucleotides outside the gene matches: 9. This CDR3 is CASSPQTGGISGNTIYF. The CDR3 nucleotides are TGTGCCAGCAGTCCACAAACAGGGGGAATCTCTGGAAACACCATATATTTT.